This T cell receptor (beta chain) was recovered during a study of CXCR3-negative and CXCR3-positive naive CD8 T cells (dated by TCRdb to 2018 to 2020). General notes on the study: In total, 130 million to 150 million TRB reads were obtained, which works out to roughly 1.5 +/- 0.3 million reads per library. The diversity and physicochemical repertoire analyses included 11 donors pooled from two independent experiments. For the TRBV-TRBJ cluster analysis, the naive subsets came from roughly 5 donors, while the memory cells came from 3 donors.

For every CD8+ T cell subset, 300,000 cells were flow-sorted straight into RLT lysis buffer, and each subset was sorted in triplicate. Naive CD8+ T cells were defined stringently as CD45RO-CCR7+CD27+CD95- to exclude memory contaminants. Standard density gradient centrifugation was used to isolate peripheral blood mononuclear cells from buffy coats. A FACSAria III was used to flow-sort naive CD8+ T cells into CXCR3-negative and CXCR3-positive populations. An RNeasy Mini Kit was used to extract total RNA from the sorted cells. The reads were generated on a NextSeq 550. The Human TCR Profiling Kit (MiLaboratory) was used to prepare UMI-labeled 5' RACE TRB cDNA libraries. The full amount of extracted RNA was used for cDNA synthesis, and the full amount of resulting cDNA was used for PCR amplification. The libraries were made side by side, with each library going through the same number of PCR cycles. For the original study's pipeline: MIGEC and MiXCR extracted about 50,000 +/- 10,000 unique UMI-labeled TRB cDNA molecules per library, requiring at least two reads per UMI. Each library averaged about 40,000 +/- 10,000 functional in-frame TRB CDR3 nucleotide clonotypes without stop codons. After each sample was downsampled to 5000 UMI-labeled TRB molecules, VDJtools was used to calculate diversity metrics such as normalized Shannon-Wiener and Chao1. VDJtools computed clonotype-size-weighted physicochemical properties of the central five CDR3 residues: interaction energy, strength, volume and Kidera factor 4. TCRdb reprocessed the reads and provides one entry for every CDR3 protein sequence; no DNA is given. TCRdb's processing, not the study's, gives the V and J calls here. In this sample's table one finds around 140,000 distinct CDR3 sequences. The top ten clones comprise 0.41% of the sample.

The CDR3 runs 15 residues from the cysteine to the phenylalanine. No DNA is recorded. CDR1 is given as MDHEN and CDR2 as SYDVKM, both from the germline V gene. As to this clonotype: Its binding antigen is unknown.

Results the study describes overall, beyond this receptor: Freshly isolated PBMCs were used for most assays because CXCR3 expression partially decreased after cryopreservation. Comparably high repertoire diversity was found in both naive subsets, whereas much lower repertoire diversity was found in memory CD8+ T cells. Compared with CXCR3-negative naive cells, CXCR3-positive naive cells had TRB CDR3s with higher hydrophobicity (lower Kidera factor 4), lower energy, and higher strength and volume indices. Similar TRBV-TRBJ usage was shown by naive CXCR3-negative and CXCR3-positive cells from the same donor, whereas distinct patterns were shown by memory cells. Because surface CD5, which is linked to self-reactivity in mice, was comparable between the naive subsets, TCR interaction strength was also inferred from the physicochemical properties of TRB CDR3s.

The chain is made from TRBV28 and TRBJ2-1; TCRdb proposes TRBD1, but this gene call is untestable without DNA. The clonotype was recovered from a human donor in good health. Some clones in this sample may be carry-over from other donors' samples. Sample: naive CXCR3+ CD8+ T cells from blood. The sample's cell subset or site label, in plain terms: CD45RO-CCR7+CD27+CD95- naive CD8+ T cells expressing CXCR3 (TNR3+). The CDR3 reads as follows: CASSFSLDGYNEQFF.